The T cell receptor beta chain under discussion was sequenced for a study of blood T cell repertoires in COVID-19. In the study overall: Acute-phase and convalescent COVID-19 samples originated in the United States, Italy and Spain. The analysed material was cDNA or gDNA that came from T cells, B-cell-depleted T cells, or PBMCs.

The CDR3 is 13 residues long. V was clipped by 5 bases and J by 5 bases, with 13 bases between them. Per germline, CDR1 SGHAT and CDR2 FQNNGV. The authors' processing: Amplification of reference gene primers provided the estimated nucleated cell counts. The method was immunoSEQ multiplex PCR; TCRdb's version includes in-frame clones alone and lacks a portion of them. That table furnishes V, J and clone size, whereas the DNA furnished D and trimming. The sample shows approximately 200,000 clones, more than 75% of them seen only once. The receptor was isolated from a man in his forties or fifties with acute or convalescent COVID-19. Sequencing used peripheral blood. The gene calls are TRBV11-2 and TRBJ2-7; a possible D gene is TRBD1 (6 bases). This CDR3 is CASSHSQGNEQYF. The DNA for the CDR3 is TGTGCCAGCAGCCACTCACAGGGAAACGAGCAGTACTTC.